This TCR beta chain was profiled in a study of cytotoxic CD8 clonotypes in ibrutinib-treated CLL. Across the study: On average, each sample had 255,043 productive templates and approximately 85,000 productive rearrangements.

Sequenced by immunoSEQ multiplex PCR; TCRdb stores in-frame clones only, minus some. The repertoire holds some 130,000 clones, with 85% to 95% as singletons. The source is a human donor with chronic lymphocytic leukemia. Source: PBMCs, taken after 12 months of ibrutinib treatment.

This CDR3 reads CASSVASGGYGYTF. The DNA of the CDR3 is TGTGCCAGCAGCGTAGCCTCCGGGGGCTATGGCTACACCTTC. V gene TRBV9 combines with J gene TRBJ1-2; tentatively, D is TRBD1 (5 bases). This CDR3 comprises 14 residues. V dropped 0 bases and J dropped 4 bases, with 10 bases sitting between them. Germline V lookup: CDR1 SGDLS, CDR2 YYNGEE.